This T cell receptor (beta chain) came from a study of T cell responses to AZD1222 COVID-19 vaccine. The study, taken as a whole, reports: Mapped onto spike, vaccine-associated CD4 TCRs spanned it and were dominant at 160-218 and 743-854. Spike-specific TCR breadth and depth were elevated following two AZD1222 doses.

CDR3 length: 16 amino acids. Germline V gene lookup returns CDR1 MNHNY and CDR2 SVGAGI (reference sequence). V lost 6 bases, J lost 3 bases, and 10 bases stayed unmatched. As regards this clone: Its cognate antigen is unknown.

Repertoires were generated with immunoSEQ multiplex PCR, while TCRdb's copy carries only in-frame clones and drops some. The table has about 130,000 clones, approximately 91% seen once. This receptor was taken from an adult in good health. V is TRBV6-6 and J is TRBJ2-1; 8 bases are a match to TRBD1. The sequences come from peripheral blood, collected on day 0 of AZD1222 vaccination. The CDR3 region has the DNA TGTGCCAGCAGGCATCCTCGGACAGGGCGCTACAATGAGCAGTTCTTC. It translates to CASRHPRTGRYNEQFF.